This TCR beta chain was sequenced in a study of radiation and T cells in renal cell carcinoma. As to time point: blood 4 weeks post-SBRT, at nephrectomy. Treatment given: 15 Gy SBRT to primary tumor, nephrectomy 4 weeks later. Nephrectomy followed 15 Gy stereotactic body radiation by 4 weeks. Serial blood draws occurred at baseline and 2 and 4 weeks post-SBRT. With regard to this clone: The antigen remains unidentified.

Clones were sequenced by immunoSEQ multiplex PCR, and TCRdb holds only the in-frame ones, with some missing. The top ten clones hold about 11% of a sample with around 170,000 clones, 88% of them seen once. Germline CDR1 reads SEHNR; CDR2 reads FQNEAQ (reference sequence). The V end was cut by 4 bases, the J end by 4 bases, with 16 bases between. The CDR3 runs 15 residues. Study-wide points: In blood, top tumor clones expanded by 2 weeks, shrinking by 4.

The sequencing here drew on blood, taken from a patient whose treatment included radiotherapy and nephrectomy. V gene TRBV7-9 combines with J gene TRBJ1-1; unclear D gene. The TCR sequence derives from a woman aged 45-65 years with renal cell carcinoma. The CDR3 reads CASSSPVVVGTEAFF. As DNA, the CDR3 is TGTGCCAGCAGCTCCCCGGTGGTGGTTGGCACTGAAGCTTTCTTT.